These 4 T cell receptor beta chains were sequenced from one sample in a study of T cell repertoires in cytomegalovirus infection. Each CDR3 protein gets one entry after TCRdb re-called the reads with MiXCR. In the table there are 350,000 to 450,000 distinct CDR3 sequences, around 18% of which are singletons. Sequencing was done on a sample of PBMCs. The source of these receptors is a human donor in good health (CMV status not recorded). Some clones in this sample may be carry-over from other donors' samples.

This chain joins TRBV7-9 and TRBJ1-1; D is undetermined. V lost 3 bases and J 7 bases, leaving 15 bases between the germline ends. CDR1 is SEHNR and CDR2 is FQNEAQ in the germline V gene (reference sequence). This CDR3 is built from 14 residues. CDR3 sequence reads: CASSFGDGRGEAFF. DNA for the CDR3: TGTGCCAGCAGCTTTGGAGACGGTCGAGGTGAAGCTTTCTTT.

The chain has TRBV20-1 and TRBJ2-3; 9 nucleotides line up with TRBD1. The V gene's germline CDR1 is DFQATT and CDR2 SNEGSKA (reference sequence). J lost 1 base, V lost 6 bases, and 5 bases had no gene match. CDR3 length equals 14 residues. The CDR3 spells CSARTGEGTDTQYF. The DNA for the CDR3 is TGCAGTGCAAGGACAGGGGAGGGCACAGATACGCAGTATTTT.

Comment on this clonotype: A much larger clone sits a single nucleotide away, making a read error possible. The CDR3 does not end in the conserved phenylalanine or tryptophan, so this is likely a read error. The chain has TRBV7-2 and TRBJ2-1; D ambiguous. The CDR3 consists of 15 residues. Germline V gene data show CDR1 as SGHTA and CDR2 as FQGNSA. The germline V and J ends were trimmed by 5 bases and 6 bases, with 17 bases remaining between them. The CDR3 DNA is TGTGCCAGCAGCCCTGGGCGGAGCCCAGGCAATGAGCAGTTCGTC. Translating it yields CASSPGRSPGNEQFV.

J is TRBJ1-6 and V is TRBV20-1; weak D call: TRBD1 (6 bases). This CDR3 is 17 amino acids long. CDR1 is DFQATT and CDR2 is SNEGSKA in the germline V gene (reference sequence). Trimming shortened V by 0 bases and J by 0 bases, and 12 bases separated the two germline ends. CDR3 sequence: CSARDSGESSYNSPLHF. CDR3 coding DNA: TGCAGTGCTAGAGATTCAGGGGAGAGCTCCTATAATTCACCCCTCCACTTT.